This T cell receptor (beta chain) derives from a study of Graves' ophthalmopathy and Graves' hyperthyroidism. This clonotype was found a few times. V trimming: 9 bases; J trimming: 5 bases; junction bases outside the gene matches: 14. Germline assignment: CDR1 LNHDA and CDR2 SQIVND (reference sequence). The CDR3 covers 15 residues. CDR3 regions of TCR beta were amplified from RNA transcripts. HTBI primers primed a first-round RT-PCR, and a second-round multiplex PCR followed. TCRdb redid the calling of the multiplex PCR reads with MiXCR, one entry per CDR3 protein. The sample has approximately 700,000 distinct CDR3 sequences; under 50% are singletons.

The gene calls are TRBV19 and TRBJ2-7; 9 bases fit TRBD2. What was sequenced was peripheral blood. This receptor was taken from an adult man with Graves' ophthalmopathy. The CDR3 sequence is CASSRAGLASHEQYF. CDR3 DNA: TGTGCCAGCAGCCGCGCGGGACTAGCTTCCCACGAGCAGTACTTC.